This T cell receptor (beta chain) was captured in a study of regulatory T cells in long-lasting Graves disease. Study-wide context: Freshly diagnosed Graves' patients had used antithyroid drugs for under 3 months.

CDR3-region Arm-PCR and iRepertoire HTBI primers produced the TCR beta libraries. TCRdb re-analysed the multiplex PCR reads in MiXCR, keeping a single row per CDR3 protein. The sample lists around 250,000 distinct CDR3 sequences; about a sixth were seen once. Time point noted: newly diagnosed GD, antithyroid drugs for less than 3 months. Scientists built the TCR library using RNA that was extracted from PBMCs. Only a few counts were recorded for this clonotype. This CDR3 contains 14 residues. Germline-derived CDR1 and CDR2 are SGHKS and YYEKEE (reference sequence). The V segment lost 1 base and the J segment 9 bases; nucleotides outside the gene matches: 6.

The material sequenced was peripheral blood mononuclear cells (PBMCs), taken at new diagnosis, from a patient treated with antithyroid drugs. The chain employs TRBV5-5 and TRBJ2-1; 8 bases map to TRBD1. The clonotype originates from a female donor with Graves disease. CDR3 DNA sequence: TGTGCCAGCAGCTTGTTTCAGGGGGCTGGTGAGCAGTTCTTC. This gives the protein CASSLFQGAGEQFF.